Shown below are 25 T cell receptor beta chains from a single sample sequenced in a study of blood T cell repertoires in COVID-19 (TCRdb year 2020). The library came from the immunoSEQ multiplex PCR assay. In its TCRdb copy, this immuneACCESS table keeps in-frame sequences only and misses some clones. Where compared with another copy, unresolved V genes explain less than half of these, and the others have no known cause. This sample gives under 300,000 clones in total; over 75% of them show up just once. Of the sample, roughly 0.8% falls within the top ten clones. Sequencing was done on a sample of peripheral blood. The receptors derive from a woman aged 25-40 years with acute or convalescent COVID-19.

The V call is TRBV6-6, the J call TRBJ1-2, with TRBD1 matching 10 bases. In germline, CDR1 is MNHNY, CDR2 SVGAGI (reference sequence). The junction had 11 bases not matched to a gene; V was cut back by 0 bases and J by 13 bases. This CDR3 is 15 amino acids long. The CDR3 loop reads CASSYSRPGQGIGTF. The CDR3 DNA sequence: TGTGCCAGCAGTTACTCGAGACCGGGACAGGGGATAGGCACCTTC.

This chain uses TRBV12-3 or TRBV12-4 with TRBJ1-1, with TRBD1 matching 8 bases. Trimming took 7 bases from V and 5 from J; bases not matched to a gene: 6. CDR3 length: 13 residues. This chain's CDR3 is CASTNTGGTEAFF. CDR3 DNA: TGTGCCAGCACTAATACAGGGGGGACTGAAGCTTTCTTT.

V and J are TRBV9 and TRBJ1-1, with 9 positions matching TRBD1. J was trimmed by 10 bases and V by 5 bases; bases with no gene match: 3. Germline V gene lookup returns CDR1 SGDLS and CDR2 YYNGEE. This CDR3 is 11 amino acids long. DNA for the CDR3: TGTGCCAGCAGGGGACAGGGTGTAGCTTTCTTT. It encodes CASRGQGVAFF. The full variable domain, with the rest looked up from reference TRBV9 and TRBJ1-1, is DSGVTQTPKHLITATGQRVTLRCSPRSGDLSVYWYQQSLDQGLQFLIQYYNGEERAKGNILERFSAQQFPDLHSELNLSSLELGDSALYFCASRGQGVAFFGQGTRLTVV.

This sequence joins TRBV27 and TRBJ2-7; 8 bases fit TRBD1. The V gene's germline CDR1 is MNHEY and CDR2 SMNVEV (reference sequence). J gave up 3 bases and V 5 bases, and 6 bases lay outside the gene matches. The CDR3 runs 14 residues. In DNA, the CDR3 is TGTGCCAGCAGTCGACAGGGGCAATTCTACGAGCAGTACTTC. Protein: CASSRQGQFYEQYF.

This chain links TRBV5-1 with TRBJ1-3; 8 nucleotides match TRBD1. CDR1 and CDR2 from the germline V gene are SGHRS and YFSETQ. With 0 bases clipped from V and 0 bases from J, the junction kept 5 bases outside the gene matches. This CDR3 is built from 17 residues. The DNA for the CDR3 is TGCGCCAGCAGCTTGGAGCCGGGACAGGTCTCTGGAAACACCATATATTTT. The encoded protein is CASSLEPGQVSGNTIYF.

The rearrangement joins TRBV2 to TRBJ1-6; TRBD1 agrees at 9 bases. The V segment lost 5 bases and the J segment 8 bases; nucleotides outside the gene matches: 1. The CDR3 runs to 13 residues. Germline CDR1 is SNHLY and CDR2 is FYNNEI. The DNA of the CDR3 is TGTGCCAGCAGTAGACAGGGGGATTCACCCCTCCACTTT. It codes for CASSRQGDSPLHF.

The chain is built from TRBV5-6 and TRBJ2-3; D is perhaps TRBD1 (6 bases). Germline loops: CDR1 SGHDT, CDR2 YYEEEE. The CDR3 is 17 amino acids. Between the trimmed V and J ends, which lost 2 bases and 5 bases, there was a span of 21 bases. The CDR3 DNA is TGTGCCAGCAGCTTCCCCCGGGACATAGGTTCCAGAGATACGCAGTATTTT. It codes for CASSFPRDIGSRDTQYF.

V usage is TRBV30 and J usage is TRBJ2-7, with 10 bases identical to TRBD2. The CDR3 covers 14 residues. J lost 3 bases, V lost 4 bases, and 6 bases had no gene match. The germline V gene encodes CDR1 GTSNPN and CDR2 SVGIG (reference sequence). The CDR3 DNA is TGTGCCTGGAACACCGGGACTAGCGTCTACGAGCAGTACTTC. Translation gives CAWNTGTSVYEQYF.

The J gene is TRBJ2-1, the V gene TRBV27, with 13 bases that match TRBD2. The CDR3 has 16 amino acids. The germline CDR1 and CDR2 sequences are MNHEY and SMNVEV (reference sequence). Losses at the gene ends were 4 bases for V and 7 bases for J; bases not matched to a gene: 7. In DNA, the CDR3 is TGTGCCAGCAGTTCTCTAGGACTAGCGGGAGTTAATGAGCAGTTCTTC. It encodes CASSSLGLAGVNEQFF.

The chain couples TRBV7-2 to TRBJ2-3; 9 nucleotides match TRBD2. Trimming at V came to 1 base and at J to 6 bases, leaving 8 bases not matched to a gene. The CDR3 loop spans 16 amino acids. CDR1 is SGHTA and CDR2 is FQGNSA in the germline V gene. CDR3 residues: CASSLGAGTSLDTQYF. DNA of the CDR3: TGTGCCAGCAGCTTAGGGGCCGGGACTAGCCTGGATACGCAGTATTTT.

CDR3 amino acids: CASSPTRTRGASYEQYF. For the CDR3, the DNA is TGTGCCAGCAGTCCCACGAGGACGCGGGGGGCCTCCTACGAGCAGTACTTC. The V gene is TRBV6-6, the J gene TRBJ2-7; 8 bases line up with TRBD2. The CDR3 runs 17 residues. V trimming: 5 bases; J trimming: 0 bases; junction bases outside the gene matches: 12. The V gene's germline CDR1 is MNHNY and CDR2 SVGAGI (reference sequence).

Concerning this clone itself: Different DNA sequences within this sample yield the same CDR3. The J gene is TRBJ1-2, the V gene TRBV12-3 or TRBV12-4, with a possible D match to TRBD1 (5 bases). V dropped 3 bases and J dropped 4 bases, with 9 bases sitting between them. The CDR3 sequence is 13 residues long. For the CDR3, the DNA is TGTGCCAGCAGTTTGGGGGAGGGCTATGGCTACACCTTC. Protein sequence: CASSLGEGYGYTF.

The chain has TRBV11-2 and TRBJ2-2; maybe TRBD2 (7 bases). The germline gives CDR1 SGHAT, CDR2 FQNNGV. The CDR3 covers 15 residues. The germline V and J ends were trimmed by 8 bases and 5 bases, with 18 bases remaining between them. CDR3 DNA sequence: TGTGCCAGCGCCTCACGAGGGGGGGATACCGGGGAGCTGTTTTTT. Residues: CASASRGGDTGELFF.

The chain links TRBV25-1 to TRBJ1-1, with 7 bases identical to TRBD1. The CDR3 totals 13 residues. From germline, CDR1 is MGHDK and CDR2 SYGVNS. Trimming removed 3 bases from V and 8 bases from J; junction bases left unmatched: 6. This CDR3 is CASSEFTGVEAFF. In nucleotides, the CDR3 is TGTGCCAGCAGTGAGTTTACAGGGGTGGAAGCTTTCTTT.

The chain links TRBV18 to TRBJ2-5, with no clear D. This CDR3 region has 15 residues. V lost 3 bases and J lost 5, with 16 bases in between. Germline V gene sequence: CDR1 KGHSH, CDR2 LQKENI. CDR3 DNA sequence: TGTGCCAGCTCACCGCAGTTACGCGGTCAGGAGACCCAGTACTTC. This codes for CASSPQLRGQETQYF.

The chain employs TRBV5-4 and TRBJ2-7; a weak D match, TRBD2 (7 bases). Germline V gene sequence: CDR1 SGHNT, CDR2 YYREEE (reference sequence). V was clipped by 0 bases and J by 5 bases, with 15 bases between them. This CDR3 is 15 amino acids long. CDR3 sequence reads: CASSLEGGRIHEQYF. DNA of the CDR3: TGTGCCAGCAGCTTGGAGGGGGGGCGAATACACGAGCAGTACTTC.

The J gene is TRBJ2-2, the V gene TRBV19; D perhaps matches TRBD2 (6 bases). The CDR3 is 15 residues long. The germline V and J ends were trimmed by 4 bases and 6 bases, with 15 bases remaining between them. CDR1 and CDR2 from the germline V gene are LNHDA and SQIVND (reference sequence). Here the CDR3 DNA reads TGTGCCAGTAGTACCGGGACTCTCGTGGCCGGGGAGCTGTTTTTT. This sequence encodes CASSTGTLVAGELFF.

The gene calls are TRBV21-1 and TRBJ2-1; the listed D gene, TRBD2, was not tested against the DNA. TRBV21-1 is classified as a pseudogene. The CDR3 sequence is 13 residues long. The CDR3, as DNA: TGTGCCAGCAGCAAAGGCGGTGAATACGAGCAGTTCTTC. Amino acids: CASSKGGEYEQFF.

V and J are TRBV12-3 or TRBV12-4 and TRBJ2-1; weak D call: TRBD2 (5 bases). V was clipped by 5 bases and J by 6 bases, with 8 bases between them. The CDR3 totals 12 residues. CDR3: CASSPGVNEQFF. CDR3 bases: TGTGCCAGCAGTCCCGGGGTCAATGAGCAGTTCTTC.

The CDR3 reads CASNRNGRGDTQYF. CDR3 in DNA: TGTGCCAGTAATCGGAACGGGAGGGGCGATACGCAGTATTTT. The chain joins TRBV19 to TRBJ2-3; 8 bases are a match to TRBD2. Trimming removed 7 bases from V and 6 bases from J; junction bases left unmatched: 9. Germline lookup yields CDR1 LNHDA and CDR2 SQIVND (reference sequence). The CDR3 length is 14 residues.

The chain links TRBV19 to TRBJ2-7; 8 bases are a match to TRBD1. This CDR3 is 18 amino acids long. Germline assignment: CDR1 LNHDA and CDR2 SQIVND (reference sequence). Trimming removed 8 bases from V and 6 bases from J; junction bases left unmatched: 24. The CDR3 protein is CASCPGIGQGQMLGEQYF. The CDR3 nucleotides are TGTGCCAGTTGCCCGGGGATAGGACAGGGACAGATGCTGGGCGAGCAGTACTTC.

The chain employs TRBV29-1 and TRBJ2-2; D is unclear. The V end was cut by 5 bases, the J end by 1 base, with 11 bases between. This CDR3 is built from 14 residues. In germline, CDR1 is SQVTM, CDR2 ANQGSEA. The CDR3 DNA is TGCAGCGTTTGTAAGACAAAGAACACCGGGGAGCTGTTTTTT. Its translation is CSVCKTKNTGELFF.

As to this clone: The sample carries other DNA sequences with the same CDR3. The V call is TRBV19, the J call TRBJ2-7; the D gene is possibly TRBD1 (5 bases). The CDR3 contains 12 residues. Germline V gives CDR1 LNHDA, CDR2 SQIVND (reference sequence). The V and J ends lost 5 bases and 2 bases respectively, with 7 bases between them. The CDR3: CASSAGTYEQYF. CDR3 nucleotide sequence: TGTGCCAGTAGTGCAGGGACCTACGAGCAGTACTTC.

V is TRBV27 and J is TRBJ2-7, with 10 bases fitting TRBD2. After removal of 4 bases from V and 3 bases from J, the junction contained 6 bases not matched to a gene. This CDR3 spans 15 amino acids. The germline V gene has CDR1 MNHEY and CDR2 SMNVEV (reference sequence). The CDR3 sequence: CASSSPSGRVYEQYF. In DNA, the CDR3 is TGTGCCAGCAGTTCTCCAAGCGGGAGGGTCTACGAGCAGTACTTC.

This rearrangement joins TRBV4-3 to TRBJ2-1; a weak D match, TRBD1 (5 bases). V was shortened by 0 bases and J by 10 bases, with 16 bases between the two germline ends. Germline V lookup: CDR1 LGHNA, CDR2 YSLEER. The CDR3 contains 15 residues. As DNA, the CDR3 is TGCGCCAGCAGCCAAGATACAGGAGTAGCCGTCGAGCAGTTCTTC. The encoded protein is CASSQDTGVAVEQFF.